These T cell receptor beta chains were read from a single sample in a study of control samples from healthy donors and cancer patients. Profiled with immunoSEQ multiplex PCR; TCRdb holds only in-frame clones, not every one. The data hold roughly 89,000 clones, with roughly 91% observed a single time. Sequencing input: blood. These receptors originate from a man aged 45-60 years in good health. Each CDR3 is given with its conserved first and last residue. A D gene is named only where the DNA matches it firmly. Expanded clones are given a class, and other clones once, few, many or no size at all.

.	TRBV19	.	TRBJ1-5	CASSVSGVEPQHF	TGTGCCAGTAGTGTATCGGGAGTTGAGCCCCAGCATTTT
TRBD1	TRBV5-8	.	TRBJ2-1	CASSTSTGKVSYNEQFF	TGTGCCAGCAGCACCTCGACAGGGAAGGTATCCTACAATGAGCAGTTCTTC
.	TRBV6-1	few	TRBJ1-2	CASSEPGQVNYGYTF	TGTGCCAGCAGTGAACCGGGACAAGTTAACTATGGCTACACCTTC
TRBD2	TRBV5-1	few	TRBJ2-7	CASSEGRGGPYEQYF	TGCGCCAGCAGCGAGGGCCGGGGGGGCCCCTACGAGCAGTACTTC
.	TRBV5-1	.	TRBJ2-2	CASSEGPSGRTGELFF	TGCGCCAGCAGCGAAGGGCCCTCCGGGCGTACCGGGGAGCTGTTTTTT
.	TRBV15	once	TRBJ2-3	CATSRDRTTDTQYF	TGTGCCACCAGCAGAGATCGGACTACAGATACGCAGTATTTT
.	TRBV7-2	.	TRBJ1-2	CASSLNLNYGYTF	TGTGCCAGCAGCTTAAACCTTAACTATGGCTACACCTTC
TRBD2	TRBV19	.	TRBJ2-3	CASSTGGSTDTQYF	TGTGCCAGTAGTACCGGGGGGAGCACAGATACGCAGTATTTT
.	TRBV10-3	.	TRBJ1-1	CAISEYPPGVHTEAFF	TGTGCCATCAGTGAGTACCCACCAGGGGTACATACTGAAGCTTTCTTT
.	TRBV6-5	once	TRBJ2-6	CATSSSGANVLTF	TGTGCCACGTCTAGCTCTGGGGCCAACGTCCTGACTTTC
TRBD1	TRBV6-2/TRBV6-3	few	TRBJ1-5	CASSREGQTHQPQHF	TGTGCCAGCAGTCGTGAGGGACAGACTCATCAGCCCCAGCATTTT
.	TRBV24-1	.	TRBJ2-1	CATSGLNEQFF	TGTGCCACCAGTGGCCTTAATGAGCAGTTCTTC
.	TRBV24-1	.	TRBJ1-3	CATSNRNTIYF	TGTGCCACCAGTAACCGAAACACCATATATTTT
TRBD1	TRBV6-2/TRBV6-3	.	TRBJ2-3	CASTPGPRDSVTDTQYF	TGTGCCAGCACCCCGGGGCCACGGGACAGTGTCACAGATACGCAGTATTTT
.	TRBV19	.	TRBJ1-1	CASQPRGRVNTEAFF	TGTGCCAGCCAGCCTCGCGGACGTGTGAACACTGAAGCTTTCTTT
TRBD2	TRBV24-1	.	TRBJ2-2	CATSDPSGANTGELFF	TGTGCCACCAGTGATCCAAGCGGGGCTAACACCGGGGAGCTGTTTTTT
.	TRBV25-1	.	TRBJ2-1	CASSSGVHEQFF	TGTGCCAGCAGTTCAGGGGTCCACGAGCAGTTCTTC
TRBD2	TRBV29-1	.	TRBJ2-7	CSVRLVSGASYEQYF	TGCAGCGTGCGACTTGTTAGCGGGGCCTCCTACGAGCAGTACTTC
.	TRBV6-2/TRBV6-3	.	TRBJ1-5	CASSLPPGPKKGQPQHF	TGTGCCAGCAGTTTACCCCCGGGTCCAAAAAAGGGGCAGCCCCAGCATTTT
.	TRBV5-1	.	TRBJ1-1	CASSPAIPTEKAFF	TGCGCCAGCAGCCCCGCAATCCCGACAGAGAAAGCTTTCTTT
TRBD2	TRBV2	once	TRBJ2-3	CASSDSSGGVDTQYF	TGTGCCAGCAGTGATTCTAGCGGGGGCGTAGATACGCAGTATTTT